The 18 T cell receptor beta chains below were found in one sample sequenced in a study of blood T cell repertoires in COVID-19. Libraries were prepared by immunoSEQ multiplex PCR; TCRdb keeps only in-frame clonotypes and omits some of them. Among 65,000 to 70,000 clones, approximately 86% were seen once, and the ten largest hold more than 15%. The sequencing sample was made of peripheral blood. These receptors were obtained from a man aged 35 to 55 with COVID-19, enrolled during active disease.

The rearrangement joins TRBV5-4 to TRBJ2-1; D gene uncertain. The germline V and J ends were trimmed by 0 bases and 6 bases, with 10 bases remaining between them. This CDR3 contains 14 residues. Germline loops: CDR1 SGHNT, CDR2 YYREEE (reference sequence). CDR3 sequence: CASSLVGPRNEQFF. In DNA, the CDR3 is TGTGCCAGCAGCTTGGTTGGGCCCCGCAATGAGCAGTTCTTC.

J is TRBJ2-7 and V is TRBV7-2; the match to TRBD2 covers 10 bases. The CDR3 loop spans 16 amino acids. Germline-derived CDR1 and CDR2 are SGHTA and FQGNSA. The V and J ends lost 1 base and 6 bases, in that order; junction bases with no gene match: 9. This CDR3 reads CASSLDGAGGISEQYF. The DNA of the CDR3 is TGTGCCAGCAGCTTAGACGGAGCGGGGGGGATCTCCGAGCAGTACTTC. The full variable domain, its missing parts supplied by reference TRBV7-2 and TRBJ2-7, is GAGVSQSPSNKVTEKGKDVELRCDPISGHTALYWYRQSLGQGLEFLIYFQGNSAPDKSGLPSDRFSAERTGGSVSTLTIQRTQQEDSAVYLCASSLDGAGGISEQYFGPGTRLTVT.

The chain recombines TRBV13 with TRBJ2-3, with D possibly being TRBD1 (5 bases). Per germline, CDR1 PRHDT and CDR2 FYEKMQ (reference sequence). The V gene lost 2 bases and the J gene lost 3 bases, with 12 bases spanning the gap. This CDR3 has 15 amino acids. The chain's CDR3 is CASSLRVAGTDTQYF. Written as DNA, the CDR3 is TGTGCCAGCAGCTTAAGGGTAGCAGGGACAGATACGCAGTATTTT. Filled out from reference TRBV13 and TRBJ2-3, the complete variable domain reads AAGVIQSPRHLIKEKRETATLKCYPIPRHDTVYWYQQGPGQDPQFLISFYEKMQSDKGSIPDRFSAQQFSDYHSELNMSSLELGDSALYFCASSLRVAGTDTQYFGPGTRLTVL.

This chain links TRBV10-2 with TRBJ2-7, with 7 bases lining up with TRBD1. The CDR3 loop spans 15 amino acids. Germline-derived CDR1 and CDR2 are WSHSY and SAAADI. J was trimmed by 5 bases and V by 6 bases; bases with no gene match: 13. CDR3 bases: TGCGCCAGCAGGTCGACAGGGTTCCCTCTAGACGAGCAGTACTTC. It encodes CASRSTGFPLDEQYF.

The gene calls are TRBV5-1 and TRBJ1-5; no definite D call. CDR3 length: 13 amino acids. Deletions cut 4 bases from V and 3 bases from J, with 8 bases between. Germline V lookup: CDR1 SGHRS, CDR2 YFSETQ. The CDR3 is CASSPTSNQPQHF. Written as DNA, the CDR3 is TGCGCCAGCAGCCCCACTTCCAATCAGCCCCAGCATTTT. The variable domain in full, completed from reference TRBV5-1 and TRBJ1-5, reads KAGVTQTPRYLIKTRGQQVTLSCSPISGHRSVSWYQQTPGQGLQFLFEYFSETQRNKGNFPGRFSGRQFSNSRSEMNVSTLELGDSALYLCASSPTSNQPQHFGDGTRLSIL.

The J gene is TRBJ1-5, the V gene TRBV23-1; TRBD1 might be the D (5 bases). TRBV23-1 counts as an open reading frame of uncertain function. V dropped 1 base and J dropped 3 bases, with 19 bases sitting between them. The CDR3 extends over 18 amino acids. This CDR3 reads CASSQLAPLRGPNQPQHF. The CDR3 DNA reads TGCGCCAGCAGTCAATTGGCACCCCTAAGGGGCCCCAATCAGCCCCAGCATTTT.

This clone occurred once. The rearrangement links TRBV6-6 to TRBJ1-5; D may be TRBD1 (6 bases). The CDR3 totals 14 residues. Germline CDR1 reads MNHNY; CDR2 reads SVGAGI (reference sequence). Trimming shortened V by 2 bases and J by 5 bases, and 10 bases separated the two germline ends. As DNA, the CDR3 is TGTGCCAGCAGTTACGACAGGTATGATCAGCCCCAGCATTTT. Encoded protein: CASSYDRYDQPQHF.

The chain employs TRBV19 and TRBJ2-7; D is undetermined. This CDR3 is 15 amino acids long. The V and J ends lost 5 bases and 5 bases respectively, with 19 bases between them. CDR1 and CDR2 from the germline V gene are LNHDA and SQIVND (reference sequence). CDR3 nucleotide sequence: TGTGCCAGTAGTCCGGGTCTGGTGATCTTAAACGAGCAGTACTTC. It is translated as CASSPGLVILNEQYF.

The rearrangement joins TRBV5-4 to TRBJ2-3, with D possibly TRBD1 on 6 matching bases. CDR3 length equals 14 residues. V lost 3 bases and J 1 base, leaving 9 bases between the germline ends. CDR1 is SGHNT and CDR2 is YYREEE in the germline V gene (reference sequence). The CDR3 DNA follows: TGTGCCAGCAGCTCCGGACAGCGCACAGATACGCAGTATTTT. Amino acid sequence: CASSSGQRTDTQYF.

Written as DNA, the CDR3 is TGTGCCAGCAGCTTGGGTCCGGGGGGCCCTCAGCCCCAGCATTTT. Its protein is CASSLGPGGPQPQHF. J is TRBJ1-5 and V is TRBV5-4, with D possibly matching TRBD1 (6 bases). V was pared by 0 bases and J by 6 bases, with 13 bases between. The CDR3 is made up of 15 amino acids. In germline, CDR1 is SGHNT, CDR2 YYREEE (reference sequence).

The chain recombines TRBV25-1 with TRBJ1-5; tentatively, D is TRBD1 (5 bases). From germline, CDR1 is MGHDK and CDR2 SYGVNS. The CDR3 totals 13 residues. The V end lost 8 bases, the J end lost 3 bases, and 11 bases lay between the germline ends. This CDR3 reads CASRTQYNQPQHF. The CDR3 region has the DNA TGTGCCAGCCGGACACAGTACAATCAGCCCCAGCATTTT.

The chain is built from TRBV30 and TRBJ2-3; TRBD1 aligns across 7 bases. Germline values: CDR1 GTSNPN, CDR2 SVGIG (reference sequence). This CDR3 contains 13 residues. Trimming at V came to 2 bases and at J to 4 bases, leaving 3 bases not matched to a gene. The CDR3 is CAWSQGTADTQYF. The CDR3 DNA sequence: TGTGCCTGGAGTCAAGGGACAGCAGATACGCAGTATTTT.

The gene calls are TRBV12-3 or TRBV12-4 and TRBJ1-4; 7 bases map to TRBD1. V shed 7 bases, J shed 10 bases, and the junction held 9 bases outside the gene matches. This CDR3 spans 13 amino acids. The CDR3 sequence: CASTRGYSGKLFF. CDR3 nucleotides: TGTGCCAGCACCAGGGGGTATTCAGGAAAACTGTTTTTT.

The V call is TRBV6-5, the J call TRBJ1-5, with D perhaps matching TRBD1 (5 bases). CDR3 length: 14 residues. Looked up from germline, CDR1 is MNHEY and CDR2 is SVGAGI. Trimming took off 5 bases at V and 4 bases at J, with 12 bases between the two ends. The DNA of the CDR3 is TGTGCCAGCAGTCAGTCAGACAGTAATCAGCCCCAGCATTTT. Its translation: CASSQSDSNQPQHF.

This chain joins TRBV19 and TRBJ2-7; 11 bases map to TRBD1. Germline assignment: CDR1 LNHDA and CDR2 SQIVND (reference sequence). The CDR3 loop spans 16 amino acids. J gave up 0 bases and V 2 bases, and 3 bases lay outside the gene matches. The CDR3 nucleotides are TGTGCCAGTAGTATAACCGGGACAGGGGGCTCCTACGAGCAGTACTTC. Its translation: CASSITGTGGSYEQYF.

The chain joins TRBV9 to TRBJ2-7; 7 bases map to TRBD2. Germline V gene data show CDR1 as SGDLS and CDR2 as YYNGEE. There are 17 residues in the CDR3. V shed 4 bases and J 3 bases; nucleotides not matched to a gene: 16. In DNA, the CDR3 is TGTGCCAGCAGCCCGGGACTAAGCCCCTCCCCCAACTACGAGCAGTACTTC. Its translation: CASSPGLSPSPNYEQYF.

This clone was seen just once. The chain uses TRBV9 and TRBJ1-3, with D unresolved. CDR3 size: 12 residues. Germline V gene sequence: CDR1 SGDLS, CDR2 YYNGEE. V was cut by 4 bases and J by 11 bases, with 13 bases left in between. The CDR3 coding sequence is TGTGCCAGCAGCCCCCAACTTGGTCCCATATATTTT. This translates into CASSPQLGPIYF.

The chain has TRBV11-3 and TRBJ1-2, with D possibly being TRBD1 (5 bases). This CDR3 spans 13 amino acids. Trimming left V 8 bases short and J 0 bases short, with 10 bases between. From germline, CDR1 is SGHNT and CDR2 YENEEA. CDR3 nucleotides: TGTGCCAGCCTAGACAGTGCTAACTATGGCTACACCTTC. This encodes CASLDSANYGYTF.